The T cell receptor (beta chain) under discussion was sequenced for a study of neurological immune-mediated disorders. Points from the study as a whole: Falling below healthy controls, multiple sclerosis showed the least TCR clonal expansion, while HTLV-1-associated myelopathy showed the most.

The germline V and J ends were trimmed by 3 bases and 10 bases, with 10 bases remaining between them. There are 12 residues in the CDR3. Germline V gives CDR1 ENHRY, CDR2 SYGVKD. A 10-nucleotide random UMI tagged transcripts in template-switch 5'RACE cDNA synthesis. TCRdb fed the 5' RACE reads into MiXCR, producing one record per CDR3 protein. The sample consists of 55,000 to 65,000 distinct CDR3 sequences, around 10% of them appearing once. The table lists this clonotype with many counts. Its antigen remains unknown. Documented time point: longitudinal time-point 1 (baseline). Sample: PBMCs. This clonotype was sampled from a male donor with HTLV-1-associated myelopathy (HAM/TSP). The rearrangement uses TRBV10-3 and TRBJ2-1, with a tentative D call TRBD1 (6 bases). The CDR3 DNA is TGTGCCATCAGTGAAGCGAGGGGGGAGCAGTTCTTC. Residues: CAISEARGEQFF.